The 27 T cell receptor beta chains below were found in one sample sequenced in a study of T cell responses to AZD1222 COVID-19 vaccine. The method was immunoSEQ multiplex PCR; TCRdb's version includes in-frame clones alone and lacks a portion of them. This table has some 50,000 clones, roughly 90% appearing once. The sample here was peripheral blood, taken 28 days after the second AZD1222 dose. The origin of the receptors is an adult who received the AZD1222 COVID-19 vaccine.

The J gene is TRBJ1-2, the V gene TRBV6-5; D is undetermined. The CDR3 is made up of 11 amino acids. Germline lookup yields CDR1 MNHEY and CDR2 SVGAGI. With 8 bases removed from V and 11 bases from J, the gap between germline ends came to 15 bases. CDR3 protein: CASRPGMGYTF. The DNA of the CDR3 is TGTGCCAGCCGCCCGGGAATGGGTTACACCTTC.

This chain uses TRBV4-1 with TRBJ2-1; TRBD2 aligns across 14 bases. The CDR3 is 16 amino acids. CDR1 and CDR2 from the germline V gene are MGHRA and YSYEKL. The trim removed 2 bases at V and 5 bases at J, leaving 2 bases unmatched. The CDR3 DNA is TGCGCCAGCAGCCAACCGGGACTAGCGGGAGACAATGAGCAGTTCTTC. It encodes CASSQPGLAGDNEQFF.

The CDR3 nucleotides read TGTGCCAGCACTAAAAACCCGGACAGGGGGCACGGCTACACCTTC. Protein sequence: CASTKNPDRGHGYTF. The V gene is TRBV2, the J gene TRBJ1-2; 11 bases fit TRBD1. The J segment lost 8 bases and the V segment lost 7 bases, leaving 12 bases of the junction unmatched. The CDR3 is 15 amino acids. Germline V gene sequence: CDR1 SNHLY, CDR2 FYNNEI.

The rearrangement uses TRBV9 and TRBJ2-1; 11 bases align to TRBD2. With V trimmed by 4 bases and J by 8 bases, 8 bases remained unmatched. The CDR3 length is 15 residues. CDR1 SGDLS and CDR2 YYNGEE come from the germline V gene. Written as DNA, the CDR3 is TGTGCCAGCAGCTCCACTAGCGGGAGAATCTATGAGCAGTTCTTC. This gives the protein CASSSTSGRIYEQFF.

The count of this clone is one. The rearrangement uses TRBV13 and TRBJ2-7, with 7 bases that match TRBD2. After removal of 4 bases from V and 5 bases from J, the junction contained 14 bases not matched to a gene. CDR1 and CDR2 from the germline V gene are PRHDT and FYEKMQ (reference sequence). CDR3 length: 16 amino acids. The CDR3 sequence is CASSSLLGEGHDEQYF. CDR3 bases: TGTGCCAGCAGCTCCCTTTTGGGGGAGGGCCACGACGAGCAGTACTTC.

The CDR3 DNA reads TGTGCCAGTAGTCATCTAAGCAATGAGCAGTTCTTC. It codes for CASSHLSNEQFF. The rearrangement joins TRBV19 to TRBJ2-1, with no clear D. Germline-derived CDR1 and CDR2 are LNHDA and SQIVND (reference sequence). V dropped 5 bases and J dropped 6 bases, with 8 bases sitting between them. This CDR3 has 12 residues.

This chain joins TRBV5-4 and TRBJ2-2; 9 bases are shared with TRBD2. This CDR3 is built from 15 residues. V trimming: 4 bases; J trimming: 1 base; junction bases outside the gene matches: 2. Germline CDR1 and CDR2: SGHNT and YYREEE (reference sequence). The CDR3 is CASSPTSGNTGELFF. CDR3 nucleotide sequence: TGTGCCAGCAGCCCGACTAGCGGGAACACCGGGGAGCTGTTTTTT.

This clone was detected once. This chain connects TRBV30 to TRBJ2-3, with D possibly TRBD2 on 6 matching bases. Looked up from germline, CDR1 is GTSNPN and CDR2 is SVGIG (reference sequence). This CDR3 region has 13 residues. V was shortened by 2 bases and J by 4 bases, with 10 bases between the two germline ends. The CDR3 sequence is CAWSRGGPDTQYF. CDR3 in DNA: TGTGCCTGGAGTCGGGGAGGTCCAGATACGCAGTATTTT.

The chain couples TRBV27 to TRBJ2-5, with D perhaps TRBD2 (6 bases). CDR1 and CDR2 (germline): MNHEY, SMNVEV (reference sequence). This CDR3 spans 15 amino acids. V lost 1 base to trimming and J lost 5 bases, with 14 bases between them. For the CDR3, the DNA is TGTGCCAGCAGTTTATTAGGCGGGGATGGGGAGACCCAGTACTTC. It specifies CASSLLGGDGETQYF.

This clone was observed a handful of times. The V call is TRBV23-1, the J call TRBJ2-2; TRBD1 matches at 7 bases. TRBV23-1 is filed as an ORF, its function uncertain. The CDR3 runs to 16 residues. J lost 3 bases, V lost 0 bases, and 4 bases had no gene match. The CDR3 nucleotides are TGCGCCAGCAGTCAATCTGAGGGGGCTTACACCGGGGAGCTGTTTTTT. It codes for CASSQSEGAYTGELFF.

This chain joins TRBV12-3 or TRBV12-4 and TRBJ2-1; D remains unclear. V was trimmed by 1 base and J by 14 bases, leaving 9 bases between them. CDR3 length equals 11 residues. The CDR3 DNA is TGTGCCAGCAGTTTAGGCAGATTTGAGTTCTTC. Translated: CASSLGRFEFF.

The chain links TRBV27 to TRBJ2-1; D gene uncertain. Germline V lookup: CDR1 MNHEY, CDR2 SMNVEV (reference sequence). V lost 5 bases to trimming and J lost 3 bases, with 11 bases between them. CDR3 length: 14 residues. The CDR3 sequence is CASSLATLYNEQFF. CDR3 DNA: TGTGCCAGCAGTCTCGCGACCCTCTACAATGAGCAGTTCTTC.

This chain links TRBV2 with TRBJ2-5, with D possibly being TRBD1 (6 bases). The germline gives CDR1 SNHLY, CDR2 FYNNEI. Trimming removed 5 bases at V and 7 bases at J, with 17 bases between. This CDR3 is built from 14 residues. CDR3 nucleotides: TGTGCCAGCAGTTTCGACAGGTCTTTGGGGACCCAGTACTTC. Protein sequence: CASSFDRSLGTQYF.

This chain connects TRBV25-1 to TRBJ2-7; D gene ambiguous. Germline V lookup: CDR1 MGHDK, CDR2 SYGVNS. This CDR3 has 13 residues. The V and J ends lost 1 base and 4 bases respectively, with 8 bases between them. DNA for the CDR3: TGTGCCAGCAGTGAATCGGGCTTTTACGAGCAGTACTTC. Translating it yields CASSESGFYEQYF.

The V and J genes are TRBV25-1 and TRBJ2-3, with TRBD2 identical over 10 bases. The junction had 7 bases not matched to a gene; V was cut back by 3 bases and J by 4 bases. From germline, CDR1 is MGHDK and CDR2 SYGVNS. The CDR3 has 16 amino acids. CDR3 sequence (DNA): TGTGCCAGCAGTGACCTAGCGGGAGTACCCCCAGATACGCAGTATTTT. It translates to CASSDLAGVPPDTQYF.

This clone has only one observation. The chain has TRBV6-2 or TRBV6-3 and TRBJ2-7, with D possibly matching TRBD1 (6 bases). Germline values: CDR1 MNHEY, CDR2 SVGEGT. With 2 bases removed from V and 7 bases from J, the gap between germline ends came to 33 bases. The CDR3 totals 20 residues. The CDR3 protein is CASSYDFRDKSLMTLGEQYF. The CDR3 bases are TGTGCCAGCAGTTACGACTTCCGGGACAAGTCGTTAATGACCCTCGGGGAGCAGTACTTC.

This sequence joins TRBV7-9 and TRBJ2-5, with TRBD2 matching 7 bases. Germline V gene lookup returns CDR1 SEHNR and CDR2 FQNEAQ (reference sequence). This CDR3 spans 17 amino acids. V lost 6 bases, J lost 3 bases, and 16 bases stayed unmatched. The CDR3 region has the DNA TGTGCCAGCAGTCGTACGGACGGGGGACTATCCAAAGAGACCCAGTACTTC. This codes for CASSRTDGGLSKETQYF.

The gene calls are TRBV21-1 and TRBJ1-4; the table assigns TRBD1, which was not confirmed against the DNA. TRBV21-1 is a recognized pseudogene. The CDR3 has 14 amino acids. Here the CDR3 DNA reads TGTGCCATAGAGGGGGACAGCCTTAATGAAAAACTGTTTTTT. It codes for CAIEGDSLNEKLFF.

The chain links TRBV4-3 to TRBJ2-7; TRBD1 agrees at 7 bases. The CDR3 totals 15 residues. V was clipped by 3 bases and J by 0 bases; unmatched bases: 5. Germline lookup yields CDR1 LGHNA and CDR2 YSLEER. The CDR3 region has the DNA TGCGCCAGCAGCCATAGGACAGGCGACTCCTACGAGCAGTACTTC. It specifies CASSHRTGDSYEQYF.

The V call is TRBV15, the J call TRBJ2-7; D ambiguous. V dropped 0 bases and J dropped 3 bases, with 12 bases sitting between them. This CDR3 region has 15 residues. Germline V CDR1 and CDR2: LNHNV, YYDKDF (reference sequence). The CDR3: CATSRDYSQVYEQYF. The CDR3 DNA is TGTGCCACCAGCAGAGATTACAGCCAGGTCTACGAGCAGTACTTC.

The chain uses TRBV11-3 and TRBJ2-5; D call uncertain. This CDR3 has 13 residues. Trimming cost V 0 bases and J 4 bases, with 6 bases left between them. Per the germline V gene, CDR1 is SGHNT and CDR2 is YENEEA. CDR3 region: CASSLDYRETQYF. CDR3 nucleotides: TGTGCCAGCAGCTTAGATTATCGAGAGACCCAGTACTTC. The whole variable domain, remainder taken from reference TRBV11-3 and TRBJ2-5, is EAGVVQSPRYKIIEKKQPVAFWCNPISGHNTLYWYLQNLGQGPELLIRYENEEAVDDSQLPKDRFSAERLKGVDSTLKIQPAELGDSAVYLCASSLDYRETQYFGPGTRLLVL.

A single count supports this clone. The chain joins TRBV9 to TRBJ2-2, with D possibly matching TRBD2 (5 bases). This CDR3 is built from 13 residues. Germline values: CDR1 SGDLS, CDR2 YYNGEE. V was trimmed by 3 bases and J by 5 bases, leaving 8 bases between them. CDR3 nucleotides: TGTGCCAGCAGCGCGGGATTTACCGGGGAGCTGTTTTTT. It encodes CASSAGFTGELFF.

The rearrangement joins TRBV10-3 to TRBJ1-1; D ambiguous. CDR3 length: 14 amino acids. Germline values: CDR1 ENHRY, CDR2 SYGVKD. V lost 4 bases, J lost 0 bases, and 9 bases lay in between. This CDR3 is CAISGVSMNTEAFF. CDR3 nucleotides: TGTGCCATCAGTGGAGTTTCCATGAACACTGAAGCTTTCTTT.

V is TRBV5-1 and J is TRBJ1-1, with D hard to call. The germline V gene encodes CDR1 SGHRS and CDR2 YFSETQ. The CDR3 is 13 residues long. V gave up 0 bases and J gave up 0 bases, with 3 bases separating them. The CDR3 bases are TGCGCCAGCAGCTTGGTGCTGAACACTGAAGCTTTCTTT. Protein product: CASSLVLNTEAFF.

The V and J genes are TRBV7-6 and TRBJ1-3; D gene unclear. With 1 base removed from V and 0 bases from J, the gap between germline ends came to 7 bases. CDR1 and CDR2 from the germline V gene are SGHVS and FNYEAQ. CDR3 size: 15 residues. The CDR3, as DNA: TGTGCCAGCAGCTTAGACGGGAGCTCTGGAAACACCATATATTTT. The encoded protein is CASSLDGSSGNTIYF.

The V gene is TRBV5-1, the J gene TRBJ2-2; D possibly corresponds to TRBD2 (6 bases). This CDR3 has 16 residues. Trimming pared 4 bases from V and 4 bases from J, leaving 17 bases between. Germline CDR1 and CDR2: SGHRS and YFSETQ. CDR3: CASSPGAGGVTGELFF. CDR3 nucleotide sequence: TGCGCCAGCAGCCCCGGAGCAGGAGGGGTCACCGGGGAGCTGTTTTTT.

The CDR3 DNA is TGTGCCTGGAGGGGACTAGCGGGAGCGAGCTTGGGTGAGCAGTTCTTC. Translated: CAWRGLAGASLGEQFF. The chain has TRBV30 and TRBJ2-1, with 14 bases matching TRBD2. V lost 3 bases and J lost 9; bases outside the gene matches: 10. CDR3 length: 16 amino acids. From germline, CDR1 is GTSNPN and CDR2 SVGIG (reference sequence). Full variable domain (remainder filled in from reference TRBV30 and TRBJ2-1): SQTIHQWPATLVQPVGSPLSLECTVEGTSNPNLYWYRQAAGRGLQLLFYSVGIGQISSEVPQNLSASRPQDRQFILSSKKLLLSDSGFYLCAWRGLAGASLGEQFFGPGTRLTVL.